This T cell receptor (beta chain) is drawn from a study of blood T cell repertoires in COVID-19. In the study overall: Some COVID-19 samples were acute and others convalescent; all came from the United States, Italy and Spain. PBMCs, B-cell-depleted T cells, or T cells were the source of the cDNA or gDNA that made up the material.

This clone was found many times. CDR1 LNHNV and CDR2 YYDKDF come from the germline V gene (reference sequence). Between the trimmed V and J ends, which lost 1 base and 7 bases, there was a span of 11 bases. This CDR3 is built from 14 residues. Per the original data handling: Nucleated cell number was recorded as an estimate derived from reference gene primer amplification. The table came from immunoSEQ multiplex PCR; TCRdb's copy has only in-frame clones and leaves some out. From that table come the V and J calls and clone size; the DNA was used to work out D and trimming. The sample lists around 250,000 clones; roughly nine tenths were seen once.

The TCR originated in a man between 60 and 75 years old with acute or convalescent COVID-19. The chain joins TRBV15 to TRBJ1-5, with D possibly being TRBD1 (5 bases). The sample comprised peripheral blood. CDR3 in amino acids: CATSRVRQYQPQHF. CDR3 nucleotide sequence: TGTGCCACCAGCAGAGTGAGACAGTACCAGCCCCAGCATTTT.